A single sample gave rise to the 16 T cell receptor beta chains below, sequenced in a study of T cell repertoires in cytomegalovirus infection. TCRdb redid the calling of the reads with MiXCR, one entry per CDR3 protein. The sample holds roughly 230,000 distinct CDR3 sequences, over 15% seen once. Material: CD8+ T cells from PBMCs. Source of these receptors: a human donor in good health (CMV status not recorded). Some clones in this sample may be carry-over from other donors' samples.

This clonotype has more than one count but fewer than ten. The chain joins TRBV20-1 to TRBJ1-1, with D perhaps matching TRBD1 (6 bases). The CDR3 is 13 amino acids. Trimming took 5 bases from V and 0 from J, leaving 10 bases between them. The germline V gene encodes CDR1 DFQATT and CDR2 SNEGSKA (reference sequence). CDR3 DNA: TGCAGTGCTGACAGGAGTATGAACACTGAAGCTTTCTTT. Amino acids: CSADRSMNTEAFF.

This clonotype turned up a few times. The chain carries TRBV15 and TRBJ1-1, with D uncertain. Germline V lookup: CDR1 LNHNV, CDR2 YYDKDF (reference sequence). V lost 3 bases, J lost 7 bases, and 12 bases lay in between. The CDR3 runs to 13 residues. CDR3 amino acids: CATSRAVTNEAFF. In nucleotides, the CDR3 is TGTGCCACCAGCAGGGCAGTTACCAATGAAGCTTTCTTT. The full variable domain, completed using reference TRBV15 and TRBJ1-1, is DAMVIQNPRYQVTQFGKPVTLSCSQTLNHNVMYWYQQKSSQAPKLLFHYYDKDFNNEADTPDNFQSRRPNTSFCFLDIRSPGLGDTAMYLCATSRAVTNEAFFGQGTRLTVV.

The chain has TRBV29-1 and TRBJ2-1; a possible D gene is TRBD1 (6 bases). CDR3 size: 16 residues. The V end lost 0 bases, the J end lost 0 bases, and 12 bases lay between the germline ends. The germline gives CDR1 SQVTM, CDR2 ANQGSEA. The CDR3 coding sequence is TGCAGCGTTGAAGATCCGAACAGGGTCTCCTACAATGAGCAGTTCTTC. It specifies CSVEDPNRVSYNEQFF.

This clonotype was seen ten or more times. V and J are TRBV6-2 or TRBV6-3 and TRBJ2-1; D is ambiguous. The V gene's germline CDR1 is MNHEY and CDR2 SVGEGT. The CDR3 length is 13 residues. V gave up 2 bases and J gave up 4 bases, with 6 bases separating them. The CDR3 nucleotides are TGTGCCAGCAGTTACAAGGAATACAATGAGCAGTTCTTC. Amino acid sequence: CASSYKEYNEQFF.

In this sample, this clonotype turned up many times. This chain uses TRBV28 with TRBJ2-3, with D unclear. Germline lookup yields CDR1 MDHEN and CDR2 SYDVKM. This CDR3 has 12 residues. Trimming removed 7 bases at V and 6 bases at J, with 11 bases between. CDR3 residues: CASTSWVDTQYF. CDR3 nucleotide sequence: TGTGCCAGCACCTCGTGGGTGGATACGCAGTATTTT.

The chain couples TRBV19 to TRBJ2-2, with no clear D. The germline V gene has CDR1 LNHDA and CDR2 SQIVND (reference sequence). V shed 5 bases and J shed 6 bases, with 16 bases lying between them. This CDR3 is built from 15 residues. CDR3: CASSPWTDGPGELFF. The CDR3 DNA reads as TGTGCCAGTAGTCCCTGGACGGATGGACCCGGGGAGCTGTTTTTT.

Ten or more counts support this clonotype. The chain couples TRBV7-6 to TRBJ2-1; 11 bases agree with TRBD2. Germline CDR1 is SGHVS and CDR2 is FNYEAQ. There are 18 residues in the CDR3. V was clipped by 4 bases and J by 1 base; unmatched bases: 9. In nucleotides, the CDR3 is TGTGCCAGCAGCTCAATAGCGGGGGGGCCTCGGTCCTACAATGAGCAGTTCTTC. Amino acids: CASSSIAGGPRSYNEQFF. The full variable domain, rest sourced from reference TRBV7-6 and TRBJ2-1, is GAGVSQSPRYKVTKRGQDVALRCDPISGHVSLYWYRQALGQGPEFLTYFNYEAQQDKSGLPNDRFSAERPEGSISTLTIQRTEQRDSAMYRCASSSIAGGPRSYNEQFFGPGTRLTVL.

This clonotype has a count of ten or more. This chain joins TRBV7-9 and TRBJ2-7; TRBD1 might be the D (6 bases). The CDR3 is 14 residues long. The germline V and J ends were trimmed by 3 bases and 0 bases, with 9 bases remaining between them. Germline V gives CDR1 SEHNR, CDR2 FQNEAQ (reference sequence). CDR3 in DNA: TGTGCCAGCAGCTTTGTACAGGGCTCCTACGAGCAGTACTTC. This codes for CASSFVQGSYEQYF.

This sequence joins TRBV19 and TRBJ1-5; the D is unclear. The ends were cut back, 3 bases at V and 3 bases at J, with 9 bases in the middle. Looked up from germline, CDR1 is LNHDA and CDR2 is SQIVND (reference sequence). The CDR3 contains 14 residues. The CDR3 is CASSIRPANQPQHF. DNA for the CDR3: TGTGCCAGTAGTATCCGCCCCGCCAATCAGCCCCAGCATTTT.

The J gene is TRBJ2-2, the V gene TRBV4-1; 7 bases agree with TRBD1. Germline V gene sequence: CDR1 MGHRA, CDR2 YSYEKL. The CDR3 has 14 residues. V lost 3 bases and J lost 6; bases outside the gene matches: 4. The CDR3 DNA follows: TGCGCCAGCAGCCATGTAGGGACAGCCGGGGAGCTGTTTTTT. Encoded protein: CASSHVGTAGELFF.

CDR3 protein: CSAREQGYGYGYTF. The CDR3 nucleotides read TGCAGTGCTAGAGAGCAGGGATATGGCTATGGCTACACCTTC. This chain uses TRBV20-1 with TRBJ1-2; D might be TRBD1 (5 bases). Germline values: CDR1 DFQATT, CDR2 SNEGSKA (reference sequence). V was shortened by 0 bases and J by 4 bases, with 12 bases between the two germline ends. This CDR3 contains 14 residues.

Ten or more counts support this clonotype. This rearrangement joins TRBV7-2 to TRBJ1-5, with D unresolved. Trimming pared 1 base from V and 6 bases from J, leaving 10 bases between. The CDR3 is made up of 14 amino acids. Per the germline V gene, CDR1 is SGHTA and CDR2 is FQGNSA. The DNA for the CDR3 is TGTGCCAGCAGCTTAGGCGGTACCACTCAGCCCCAGCATTTT. Translated, it gives CASSLGGTTQPQHF. Supplemented by reference TRBV7-2 and TRBJ1-5, the full variable domain reads GAGVSQSPSNKVTEKGKDVELRCDPISGHTALYWYRQSLGQGLEFLIYFQGNSAPDKSGLPSDRFSAERTGGSVSTLTIQRTQQEDSAVYLCASSLGGTTQPQHFGDGTRLSIL.

In this sample, this clonotype turned up a few times. The chain has TRBV6-5 and TRBJ1-2; D is ambiguous. Germline lookup yields CDR1 MNHEY and CDR2 SVGAGI. The CDR3 totals 14 residues. The V end lost 7 bases, the J end lost 3 bases, and 15 bases lay between the germline ends. For the CDR3, the DNA is TGTGCCAGCAAGTATGGGGTTTACGACTATGGCTACACCTTC. Translated, it gives CASKYGVYDYGYTF.

This clonotype was found many times. The rearrangement uses TRBV7-2 and TRBJ2-3, with D unclear. V was pared by 5 bases and J by 1 base, with 13 bases between. Germline loops: CDR1 SGHTA, CDR2 FQGNSA. The CDR3 is 15 residues long. The CDR3 DNA follows: TGTGCCAGCAGCCATCGACGCAGCGGCACAGATACGCAGTATTTT. This sequence encodes CASSHRRSGTDTQYF. Complete variable domain (other parts from reference TRBV7-2 and TRBJ2-3): GAGVSQSPSNKVTEKGKDVELRCDPISGHTALYWYRQSLGQGLEFLIYFQGNSAPDKSGLPSDRFSAERTGGSVSTLTIQRTQQEDSAVYLCASSHRRSGTDTQYFGPGTRLTVL.

The J gene is TRBJ2-3, the V gene TRBV4-1, with D unclear. This CDR3 contains 14 residues. V lost 1 base and J lost 4, with 9 bases in between. Germline V CDR1 and CDR2: MGHRA, YSYEKL. Here the CDR3 reads CASSQGTVADTQYF. The CDR3 nucleotides read TGCGCCAGCAGCCAAGGAACGGTAGCAGATACGCAGTATTTT.

This clonotype has just a few counts. The J gene is TRBJ1-2, the V gene TRBV29-1, with 8 bases matching TRBD1. The trim removed 4 bases at V and 3 bases at J, leaving 1 base unmatched. Germline loops: CDR1 SQVTM, CDR2 ANQGSEA. This CDR3 contains 12 residues. CDR3 bases: TGCAGCGTTGGGACAGGGTACTATGGCTACACCTTC. It yields the protein CSVGTGYYGYTF.